This is a list of T cell receptor beta chains from one sample in a study of blood T cell repertoires in COVID-19. Generated by immunoSEQ multiplex PCR, the TCRdb table keeps only in-frame clones and is missing some. The sample yields 260,000 or so clones, less than 85% seen once. The sequenced sample consisted of PBMCs or T cells enriched from blood (not recorded which). These receptors all come from a woman in her forties or fifties who had recovered from COVID-19. The CDR3 runs from the conserved cysteine through the conserved F or W. Each record gives: CDR3 protein, CDR3 DNA, V gene, D gene, J gene, clone size. A D gene is named only where the DNA matches it firmly. A clone size is listed for some rows: how often the clone was seen (once, few, many), or a class if it is expanded.

CDR3 protein: CASSKTPSAYGYTF
CDR3 DNA: TGTGCCAGCAGCAAGACACCCAGTGCCTATGGCTACACCTTC
V gene: TRBV7-2
D gene: .
J gene: TRBJ1-2
clone size: .

CDR3 protein: CATSRDGFSYGGYTF
CDR3 DNA: TGTGCCACCAGCAGAGATGGTTTTTCTTACGGGGGCTACACCTTC
V gene: TRBV15
D gene: .
J gene: TRBJ1-2
clone size: once

CDR3 protein: CAGTTLHLQGEQYF
CDR3 DNA: TGTGCCGGGACAACGCTCCATTTGCAGGGCGAGCAGTACTTC
V gene: TRBV30
D gene: .
J gene: TRBJ2-7
clone size: few

CDR3 protein: CASSPRQGTGSDTQYF
CDR3 DNA: TGCGCCAGCAGCCCCAGACAGGGTACGGGTTCGGATACGCAGTATTTT
V gene: TRBV5-1
D gene: TRBD1
J gene: TRBJ2-3
clone size: .

CDR3 protein: CASSLTGTGTGNTIYF
CDR3 DNA: TGTGCCAGCAGCTTAACTGGGACAGGAACTGGAAACACCATATATTTT
V gene: TRBV7-9
D gene: TRBD1
J gene: TRBJ1-3
clone size: .

CDR3 protein: CASSTGQGAFF
CDR3 DNA: TGTGCCAGCAGCACGGGACAGGGGGCTTTCTTT
V gene: TRBV12-3/TRBV12-4
D gene: TRBD1
J gene: TRBJ1-1
clone size: .

CDR3 protein: CASSQYRHRGRDYGYTF
CDR3 DNA: TGTGCCAGCAGCCAGTATCGCCACAGGGGACGGGACTATGGCTACACCTTC
V gene: TRBV3-1/TRBV3-2
D gene: TRBD1
J gene: TRBJ1-2
clone size: .

CDR3 protein: CAWRSGLGSYNEQFF
CDR3 DNA: TGTGCCTGGAGATCGGGACTAGGATCCTACAATGAGCAGTTCTTC
V gene: TRBV30
D gene: TRBD2
J gene: TRBJ2-1
clone size: .

CDR3 protein: CASSPVAGPGGDTQYF
CDR3 DNA: TGTGCCAGCAGCCCGGTGGCGGGACCGGGGGGGGATACGCAGTATTTT
V gene: TRBV7-2
D gene: TRBD2
J gene: TRBJ2-3
clone size: .

CDR3 protein: CASSPSQGPDTQYF
CDR3 DNA: TGTGCCAGCAGCCCAAGCCAGGGGCCAGATACGCAGTATTTT
V gene: TRBV13
D gene: .
J gene: TRBJ2-3
clone size: .

CDR3 protein: CASSLAGVETQYF
CDR3 DNA: TGTGCCAGCAGCTTAGCGGGAGTTGAGACCCAGTACTTC
V gene: TRBV7-2
D gene: .
J gene: TRBJ2-5
clone size: .

CDR3 protein: CASSFVGGASSYNSPLHF
CDR3 DNA: TGTGCCAGCTCCTTCGTCGGGGGAGCTAGCTCCTATAATTCACCCCTCCACTTT
V gene: TRBV11-2
D gene: .
J gene: TRBJ1-6
clone size: .

CDR3 protein: CASSHGTGGYEQYF
CDR3 DNA: TGTGCCAGCAGTCACGGGACAGGGGGCTACGAGCAGTACTTC
V gene: TRBV25-1
D gene: TRBD1
J gene: TRBJ2-7
clone size: .

CDR3 protein: CASSSDRANAVSGNTIYF
CDR3 DNA: TGTGCCAGCAGCTCGGACAGGGCCAACGCCGTCTCTGGAAACACCATATATTTT
V gene: TRBV7-6
D gene: TRBD1
J gene: TRBJ1-3
clone size: .

CDR3 protein: CASSATANTEAFF
CDR3 DNA: TGTGCCAGTAGTGCGACAGCGAACACTGAAGCTTTCTTT
V gene: TRBV19
D gene: .
J gene: TRBJ1-1
clone size: .

CDR3 protein: CASSPTTVIYEQYF
CDR3 DNA: TGTGCCAGCTCACCAACGACAGTTATCTACGAGCAGTACTTC
V gene: TRBV18
D gene: .
J gene: TRBJ2-7
clone size: .

CDR3 protein: CASSLKRWRGYTF
CDR3 DNA: TGTGCCAGCAGTTTAAAAAGGTGGCGGGGCTACACCTTC
V gene: TRBV12-3/TRBV12-4
D gene: .
J gene: TRBJ1-2
clone size: .

CDR3 protein: CASSVGSAQETQYF
CDR3 DNA: TGTGCCAGCAGCGTCGGTAGCGCCCAAGAGACCCAGTACTTC
V gene: TRBV9
D gene: .
J gene: TRBJ2-5
clone size: .

CDR3 protein: CASRDPQGRTYEQYF
CDR3 DNA: TGTGCCAGCAGAGATCCACAGGGACGGACCTACGAGCAGTACTTC
V gene: TRBV6-5
D gene: .
J gene: TRBJ2-7
clone size: .

CDR3 protein: CASSKGGVGVRGYTF
CDR3 DNA: TGTGCCAGCAGTAAAGGAGGGGTAGGGGTAAGAGGCTACACCTTC
V gene: TRBV28
D gene: .
J gene: TRBJ1-2
clone size: .

CDR3 protein: CASSSTGTDTQYF
CDR3 DNA: TGTGCCAGCAGCTCGACAGGTACAGATACGCAGTATTTT
V gene: TRBV5-4
D gene: .
J gene: TRBJ2-3
clone size: .

CDR3 protein: CASSSRGSPSYGYTF
CDR3 DNA: TGTGCCAGTAGTAGCCGCGGCTCTCCTAGCTACGGCTACACCTTC
V gene: TRBV19
D gene: .
J gene: TRBJ1-2
clone size: .

CDR3 protein: CASSIPNRGQGSYNEQFF
CDR3 DNA: TGTGCCAGTAGTATACCAAATCGCGGACAGGGGTCCTACAATGAGCAGTTCTTC
V gene: TRBV19
D gene: TRBD1
J gene: TRBJ2-1
clone size: .

CDR3 protein: CASSVGRGETQYF
CDR3 DNA: TGTGCCAGCAGCGTAGGCAGGGGAGAGACCCAGTACTTC
V gene: TRBV9
D gene: .
J gene: TRBJ2-5
clone size: .

CDR3 protein: CASIQMGGGRNEQFF
CDR3 DNA: TGTGCCAGCATCCAAATGGGAGGCGGACGGAATGAGCAGTTCTTC
V gene: TRBV5-4
D gene: .
J gene: TRBJ2-1
clone size: few

CDR3 protein: CATSDLPQGAGYNEQFF
CDR3 DNA: TGTGCCACCAGTGATTTACCCCAGGGGGCGGGTTACAATGAGCAGTTCTTC
V gene: TRBV24-1
D gene: TRBD1
J gene: TRBJ2-1
clone size: once

CDR3 protein: CASTVNTGELFF
CDR3 DNA: TGCGCCAGCACGGTAAACACCGGGGAGCTGTTTTTT
V gene: TRBV5-1
D gene: .
J gene: TRBJ2-2
clone size: .

CDR3 protein: CASSPRRNYNSPLHF
CDR3 DNA: TGTGCCAGCAGCCCACGGAGAAACTATAATTCACCCCTCCACTTT
V gene: TRBV3-1/TRBV3-2
D gene: .
J gene: TRBJ1-6
clone size: .

CDR3 protein: CASSPPSTGSGANVLTF
CDR3 DNA: TGTGCCAGCTCACCCCCCTCGACAGGGTCCGGGGCCAACGTCCTGACTTTC
V gene: TRBV18
D gene: TRBD1
J gene: TRBJ2-6
clone size: once

CDR3 protein: CASSPRGQVTYEQYF
CDR3 DNA: TGTGCCAGCTCACCGAGGGGACAGGTCACCTACGAGCAGTACTTC
V gene: TRBV18
D gene: TRBD1
J gene: TRBJ2-7
clone size: .